This T cell receptor beta chain stems from a study of response to subunit inactivated influenza vaccine. The germline V gene has CDR1 MNHEY and CDR2 SVGAGI. The CDR3 contains 17 residues. V was clipped by 2 bases and J by 3 bases; unmatched bases: 7. TCRdb re-called the RT-PCR reads through MiXCR, storing one row per CDR3 protein. The sample has hundreds of thousands of distinct CDR3 sequences, roughly 10% seen once. This clonotype has only a few counts. The same data also went into a second study, on T cells expressing NK-cell markers. From that second work: Researchers built TCR beta cDNA using 5'RACE template switching with UMIs. Repertoires of TCR beta were obtained from T cells sorted as CD3+CD56+NKG2C+, CD3+CD56+NKG2C- and CD3+CD56-NKG2C+. Once again these clonotypes came out on top in the CD3+CD56-NKG2C+ fraction of a handful of donors. Whether expanded NKG2C+ T cell clones were HCMV specific stayed uncertain.

This receptor was taken from a man aged 50-59 years who received an inactivated influenza vaccine. The chain recombines TRBV6-5 with TRBJ2-3; 11 bases fit TRBD2. Here the sequenced sample was PBMCs from blood, taken on the day of vaccination. CDR3 DNA sequence: TGTGCCAGCAGTTACAGCCTTAGCGGGAGGGCGACAGATACGCAGTATTTT. Translated, it gives CASSYSLSGRATDTQYF.